These 12 T cell receptor beta chains originate from one sample sequenced in a study of blood T cell repertoires in COVID-19 (dated by TCRdb to 2018 to 2020). Preparation of the library involved the immunoSEQ multiplex PCR assay. The immuneACCESS repertoire file appears here via TCRdb, limited to in-frame rearrangements. These files lack a portion of the clones; in checked studies, under half of the deficit traces to unresolved V genes, and the cause of the others is not known. The sample table holds about 44,000 clones, of which roughly 85% were seen once. Of the sample, about 4% is held by the ten largest clones. The sample taken for sequencing was peripheral blood. The receptors here all came from a woman in her 70s with acute or convalescent COVID-19.

The CDR3 DNA reads as TGTGCCAGCAGCTTAACAGGGGCACCGGAAGCTTTCTTT. This sequence encodes CASSLTGAPEAFF. The rearrangement links TRBV5-4 to TRBJ1-1; 7 bases are a match to TRBD1. The CDR3 is 13 residues long. The V gene's germline CDR1 is SGHNT and CDR2 YYREEE (reference sequence). With V trimmed by 2 bases and J by 8 bases, 6 bases remained unmatched.

The genes are TRBV11-3 and TRBJ2-1; TRBD2 agrees at 8 bases. Germline-derived CDR1 and CDR2 are SGHNT and YENEEA. The CDR3 has 16 residues. V dropped 4 bases and J dropped 6; count of bases not matched to a gene: 11. The CDR3 reads CASSSLGTRLGNEQFF. CDR3 DNA sequence: TGTGCCAGCAGCTCACTTGGGACTAGGTTAGGCAATGAGCAGTTCTTC.

The chain combines TRBV6-6 with TRBJ2-3; no definite D call. CDR1 is MNHNY, CDR2 SVGAGI, per germline (reference sequence). This CDR3 has 11 residues. Deletions cut 6 bases from V and 4 bases from J, with 5 bases between. The CDR3 reads CASRSPDTQYF. For the CDR3, the DNA is TGTGCCAGCAGATCTCCAGATACGCAGTATTTT.

The chain couples TRBV21-1 to TRBJ2-1; no DNA check was done on the table's D call, TRBD2. TRBV21-1 is a pseudogene. The CDR3 length is 19 residues. The CDR3: CASKQRRREVGIGGNEQFF. CDR3 sequence (DNA): TGTGCCAGCAAGCAAAGGCGGCGGGAGGTAGGAATTGGGGGCAATGAGCAGTTCTTC.

The chain uses TRBV28 and TRBJ2-3; no reliable D call. Germline V gene data show CDR1 as MDHEN and CDR2 as SYDVKM. CDR3 length: 13 residues. With 5 bases removed from V and 8 bases from J, the gap between germline ends came to 14 bases. The CDR3 is CASSRSTPGTQYF. The CDR3 bases are TGTGCCAGCAGTCGGTCTACCCCGGGTACGCAGTATTTT. Filled out from reference TRBV28 and TRBJ2-3, the complete variable domain reads DVKVTQSSRYLVKRTGEKVFLECVQDMDHENMFWYRQDPGLGLRLIYFSYDVKMKEKGDIPEGYSVSREKKERFSLILESASTNQTSMYLCASSRSTPGTQYFGPGTRLTVL.

The chain employs TRBV14 and TRBJ2-7; no firm D call. Germline V gives CDR1 SGHDN, CDR2 FVKESK. The CDR3 has 11 amino acids. V dropped 1 base and J dropped 9 bases, with 7 bases sitting between them. CDR3 DNA: TGTGCCAGCAGCCAAGTCTCTATGCAGTACTTC. Its protein product is CASSQVSMQYF.

The chain carries TRBV24-1 and TRBJ2-1, with 9 bases identical to TRBD1. V trimming: 2 bases; J trimming: 11 bases; junction bases outside the gene matches: 12. Germline values: CDR1 KGHDR, CDR2 SFDVKD. The CDR3 has 16 amino acids. The CDR3 bases are TGTGCCACCAGTGATTCCGGGACAGGGACGTGGGGGCAGCAGTTCTTC. It yields the protein CATSDSGTGTWGQQFF.

The chain links TRBV3-1 (or the pseudogene TRBV3-2) to TRBJ1-1; 7 nucleotides line up with TRBD1. This CDR3 comprises 13 residues. The junction had 4 bases not matched to a gene; V was cut back by 3 bases and J by 6 bases. Germline V lookup: CDR1 LGHDT, CDR2 YNNKEL (reference sequence). The chain's CDR3 is CASSQGDSAEAFF. Here the CDR3 DNA reads TGTGCCAGCAGCCAGGGGGACAGTGCTGAAGCTTTCTTT.

The chain links TRBV18 to TRBJ2-1, with 11 bases aligning to TRBD2. The germline V gene encodes CDR1 KGHSH and CDR2 LQKENI. This CDR3 contains 16 residues. V gave up 2 bases and J gave up 4 bases; unmatched junction bases: 4. CDR3 DNA sequence: TGTGCCAGCTCACCAGTGACTAGCGGGACTTACAATGAGCAGTTCTTC. Encoded protein: CASSPVTSGTYNEQFF. Looking up the rest from reference TRBV18 and TRBJ2-1 gives the full variable domain: NAGVMQNPRHLVRRRGQEARLRCSPMKGHSHVYWYRQLPEEGLKFMVYLQKENIIDESGMPKERFSAEFPKEGPSILRIQQVVRGDSAAYFCASSPVTSGTYNEQFFGPGTRLTVL.

The J gene is TRBJ1-6, the V gene TRBV7-2, with D hard to call. Germline CDR1 reads SGHTA; CDR2 reads FQGNSA. The CDR3 runs 15 residues. The V gene lost 5 bases and the J gene lost 7 bases, with 15 bases spanning the gap. The CDR3 nucleotides are TGTGCCAGCAGCGCCGGGCGGGAGAGCAATTCACCCCTCCACTTT. It codes for CASSAGRESNSPLHF.

The chain employs TRBV5-4 and TRBJ2-5; no firm D call. The CDR3 spans 11 residues. Trimming shortened V by 3 bases and J by 7 bases, and 7 bases separated the two germline ends. Germline V gene data show CDR1 as SGHNT and CDR2 as YYREEE (reference sequence). The DNA for the CDR3 is TGTGCCAGCAGCTCGGGTGGGACCCAGTACTTC. This gives the protein CASSSGGTQYF.

This clone occurred a few times. This rearrangement joins TRBV10-1 to TRBJ2-7; perhaps TRBD1 as D (5 bases). Germline lookup yields CDR1 WNHNN and CDR2 SYGVQD (reference sequence). The V and J ends lost 6 bases and 3 bases respectively, with 21 bases between them. The CDR3 has 16 residues. CDR3 in amino acids: CASRPRVVNSNYEQYF. CDR3 DNA: TGCGCCAGCAGACCCAGGGTTGTTAACTCCAACTACGAGCAGTACTTC.